The sequence of this T cell receptor beta chain was determined in a study of blood T cell repertoires in COVID-19 (dated by TCRdb to about 2020). Some background on the complete study: Collaborator samples came from the United States, Italy and Spain and covered acute and convalescent phases of COVID-19. The prospective study material was composed of cDNA or gDNA derived from T cells, B-cell-depleted T cells, or PBMCs. Subjects who had been exposed to COVID-19, were actively infected with it, or had recovered from it provided the deeply sampled blood TCRbeta repertoires that made up the dataset. A freely available public database, intended as a resource for researchers studying the immune response to SARS-CoV-2, is where the repertoires were released. Samples were obtained from the ongoing ImmuneRACE study (first 160 participants) and from 1,000 to 1,500 subjects provided by 6 global collaborators. Sample metadata almost always included a de-identified subject ID, COVID-19 status, age in years and sex. HLA class I and class II types, where available, came from metadata supplied by the sample provider rather than from assay-based typing. Study-wide findings and limitations: Clinical and demographic metadata were provided uncurated, with the amount varying by source and participant.

Participants in the prospective study were enrolled through a virtual design, were aged roughly 18 to 100 years, and lived in 20 to 30 United States geographic areas. In the prospective study, cohorts were assigned on the basis of participant-reported clinical history obtained from a screening survey and a study questionnaire. Recovered participants in ImmuneRACE Cohort 3 were defined by two consecutive negative NP/OP PCR tests, clearance by a healthcare professional, or resolution of symptoms. In the prospective study, whole blood, serum and a nasopharyngeal or oropharyngeal swab were collected from each participant by mobile phlebotomists. Additional blood draws and questionnaires over an approximately 2-month period could optionally be provided by prospective study participants. Blood samples from the prospective study were shipped frozen or at room temperature prior to DNA extraction. About this clone itself: What this receptor recognizes is not known. No base-level quality is on record; no much larger clone is a single base apart.

From cysteine to phenylalanine, the CDR3 is 15 amino acids long. The kept DNA is CDR3 alone, 45 bases in frame from the first base. The CDR1 and CDR2 encoded by the germline V gene are SNHLY and FYNNEI. Trimming removed 6 bases from V and 3 bases from J; the gene matches leave 6 bases unexplained. The immunoSEQ Assay, a bias-controlled multiplex PCR, was used to amplify TCRbeta CDR3 regions from genomic DNA. As for the authors' bioinformatics: The number of nucleated cells in each sample was estimated from the amplification of reference gene primers within the assay. To quantify the absolute abundance of each unique TCRbeta CDR3 rearrangement, sequence reads were collapsed and filtered. For each sample, productive Simpson clonality was calculated by taking the square root of Simpson's diversity index across productive rearrangements. TCRdb took over this immuneACCESS table, retaining in-frame rearrangements with V and J assigned. Such tables are incomplete; in checked studies, under half of the missing clones stem from an unresolved V gene, and the remainder is unexplained. V and J calls plus clone size are reproduced from that table; the DNA served to infer D and trimming. Across this sample there are hundreds of thousands of clones, with approximately 90% seen only once. The ten largest clones add up to less than 3% of the sample.

Sequencing used PBMCs or T cells enriched from blood (not recorded which). This clonotype was obtained from a woman between 50 and 59 years old who had recovered from COVID-19. The sequence joins TRBV2 to TRBJ1-1, with 11 bases in between that match TRBD1. Read as DNA, the sequence is TGTGCCAGCAGGGAACGGGACAGGGGGTACACTGAAGCTTTCTTT. Protein translation: CASRERDRGYTEAFF.